Presented here are 32 T cell receptor beta chains from one specimen sequenced in a study of radiotherapy plus CTLA-4 blockade in lung cancer. Produced via immunoSEQ multiplex PCR; TCRdb's table is partial and in-frame only. The sample comprises tens of thousands of clones, 86% of which are singletons, and around 2% rests with the top ten. The starting material was peripheral blood, obtained from a patient treated with radiotherapy plus ipilimumab. The receptors were sampled from a human donor with non-small cell lung cancer who had a partial response to radiotherapy plus ipilimumab.

This clone has only a few counts. The chain couples TRBV4-1 to TRBJ1-4, with 9 bases lining up with TRBD1. This CDR3 has 16 amino acids. The trim removed 4 bases at V and 5 bases at J, leaving 8 bases unmatched. Germline V CDR1 and CDR2: MGHRA, YSYEKL. The CDR3 spells CASSPTGGRGNEKLFF. DNA of the CDR3: TGCGCCAGCAGCCCTACAGGGGGCAGGGGGAATGAAAAACTGTTTTTT.

DNA for the CDR3: TGTGCCAGCAGTTTTAGTAGGTCATTATCAGGGGGCACAGCTTTCTTT. Residues: CASSFSRSLSGGTAFF. This chain uses TRBV28 with TRBJ1-1; 8 bases are a match to TRBD1. The J segment lost 10 bases and the V segment lost 3 bases, leaving 16 bases of the junction unmatched. There are 16 residues in the CDR3. Germline loops: CDR1 MDHEN, CDR2 SYDVKM. The full variable domain, with the rest looked up from reference TRBV28 and TRBJ1-1, is DVKVTQSSRYLVKRTGEKVFLECVQDMDHENMFWYRQDPGLGLRLIYFSYDVKMKEKGDIPEGYSVSREKKERFSLILESASTNQTSMYLCASSFSRSLSGGTAFFGQGTRLTVV.

This clone has more than one count but fewer than ten. V usage is TRBV6-1 and J usage is TRBJ2-7; 9 bases line up with TRBD2. V trimming: 6 bases; J trimming: 5 bases; junction bases outside the gene matches: 5. CDR1 and CDR2 (germline): MNHNS, SASEGT. This CDR3 is built from 13 residues. CDR3 loop: CASRGGGGHEQYF. CDR3 DNA: TGTGCCAGCAGAGGCGGGGGGGGACACGAGCAGTACTTC.

This chain joins TRBV19 and TRBJ1-5, with 8 bases matching TRBD1. This CDR3 comprises 13 residues. The germline gives CDR1 LNHDA, CDR2 SQIVND (reference sequence). Trimming took 8 bases from V and 7 from J; bases not matched to a gene: 7. The CDR3 region has the DNA TGTGCCAGTGTCCGGACAGGGTGGCAGCCCCAGCATTTT. It yields the protein CASVRTGWQPQHF.

The genes are TRBV7-2 and TRBJ2-3; 7 positions agree with TRBD1. This CDR3 has 14 amino acids. J gave up 5 bases and V 5 bases, and 7 bases lay outside the gene matches. Germline CDR1 is SGHTA and CDR2 is FQGNSA. This CDR3 reads CASSLQGTGDTQYF. The CDR3 DNA is TGTGCCAGCAGCCTACAGGGGACGGGAGATACGCAGTATTTT.

The rearrangement uses TRBV28 and TRBJ2-7; 7 positions match TRBD2. CDR3 size: 14 residues. The germline V gene has CDR1 MDHEN and CDR2 SYDVKM. V dropped 3 bases and J dropped 2; count of bases not matched to a gene: 4. CDR3 coding DNA: TGTGCCAGCAGTTTCACGGCGGGAGCCTACGAGCAGTACGTC. It encodes CASSFTAGAYEQYV.

J is TRBJ2-3 and V is TRBV11-2; the match to TRBD2 covers 7 bases. J lost 1 base, V lost 0 bases, and 7 bases had no gene match. Germline V gene data show CDR1 as SGHAT and CDR2 as FQNNGV. This CDR3 region has 17 residues. In nucleotides, the CDR3 is TGTGCCAGCAGCTTAGATGTCCGCGGGAGAGGCACAGATACGCAGTATTTT. Translated: CASSLDVRGRGTDTQYF.

Here the CDR3 reads CSDLDRNTDTQYF. The CDR3 DNA reads as TGCAGCGACCTAGACAGGAACACAGATACGCAGTATTTT. The chain combines TRBV29-1 with TRBJ2-3; D may be TRBD1 (6 bases). The CDR3 is 13 residues long. Germline-derived CDR1 and CDR2 are SQVTM and ANQGSEA. V lost 7 bases to trimming and J lost 2 bases, with 13 bases between them.

The chain couples TRBV28 to TRBJ2-6; no firm D call. The CDR3 extends over 17 amino acids. Germline-derived CDR1 and CDR2 are MDHEN and SYDVKM. V was cut by 6 bases and J by 4 bases, with 19 bases left in between. CDR3 bases: TGTGCCAGCAGCCAAAGATATAAGGTAGCAGGGGCCAACGTCCTGACTTTC. It encodes CASSQRYKVAGANVLTF.

The CDR3 sequence is CASRWTDNQPQHF. The CDR3 bases are TGTGCCAGCAGATGGACAGACAATCAGCCCCAGCATTTT. The gene calls are TRBV2 and TRBJ1-5; D might be TRBD1 (6 bases). Trimming pared 6 bases from V and 3 bases from J, leaving 9 bases between. Per the germline V gene, CDR1 is SNHLY and CDR2 is FYNNEI. The CDR3 has 13 amino acids.

The chain is built from TRBV4-1 and TRBJ2-1, with 7 nucleotides matching TRBD1. V lost 4 bases, J lost 9 bases, and 9 bases stayed unmatched. Germline V gene sequence: CDR1 MGHRA, CDR2 YSYEKL. CDR3 length equals 14 residues. The CDR3 sequence: CASSLGTAEFEQFF. DNA for the CDR3: TGCGCCAGCAGCCTAGGGACAGCGGAGTTTGAGCAGTTCTTC.

The V call is TRBV19, the J call TRBJ1-1; 10 bases fit TRBD1. The CDR3 covers 17 residues. Germline lookup yields CDR1 LNHDA and CDR2 SQIVND (reference sequence). V lost 1 base and J lost 0; bases outside the gene matches: 5. The CDR3 nucleotides are TGTGCCAGTAGTATAGCCGGACAGGGGGGCATGAACACTGAAGCTTTCTTT. This translates into CASSIAGQGGMNTEAFF.

This clone was found once. This chain links TRBV19 with TRBJ2-3, with a weak D call TRBD2 (6 bases). V was shortened by 2 bases and J by 0 bases, with 12 bases between the two germline ends. CDR1 and CDR2 (germline): LNHDA, SQIVND (reference sequence). The CDR3 covers 16 residues. The CDR3 DNA follows: TGTGCCAGTAGTATATTAGCGGTTCTTAGCACAGATACGCAGTATTTT. This codes for CASSILAVLSTDTQYF.

The J gene is TRBJ2-6, the V gene TRBV29-1; 8 bases match TRBD1. The CDR3 is 14 amino acids. Germline loops: CDR1 SQVTM, CDR2 ANQGSEA. With 4 bases clipped from V and 4 bases from J, the junction kept 3 bases outside the gene matches. The CDR3 DNA sequence: TGCAGCGTTGCAGGGGGCTTAGGGGCCAACGTCCTGACTTTC. It yields the protein CSVAGGLGANVLTF.

The chain couples TRBV5-1 to TRBJ1-2; 8 bases align to TRBD1. This CDR3 is built from 15 residues. The V segment lost 3 bases and the J segment 7 bases; nucleotides outside the gene matches: 11. Germline CDR1 SGHRS, CDR2 YFSETQ. The CDR3 region has the DNA TGCGCCAGCAGCTCTACTGGACAGGGACCAACTGGCTACACCTTC. Its translation is CASSSTGQGPTGYTF.

The chain links TRBV19 to TRBJ1-1; D perhaps matches TRBD1 (5 bases). CDR1 and CDR2 (germline): LNHDA, SQIVND (reference sequence). Trimming took off 11 bases at V and 1 base at J, with 14 bases between the two ends. The CDR3 length is 13 residues. CDR3 loop: CAVWGQGNTEAFF. CDR3 sequence (DNA): TGTGCCGTATGGGGCCAGGGGAACACTGAAGCTTTCTTT.

The rearrangement links TRBV6-1 to TRBJ1-1; TRBD1 aligns across 9 bases. Trimming at V came to 6 bases and at J to 11 bases, leaving 7 bases not matched to a gene. The CDR3 is 12 amino acids. The germline CDR1 and CDR2 sequences are MNHNS and SASEGT. The CDR3 region is CASSAPGTGAFF. The CDR3 DNA sequence: TGTGCCAGCAGCGCCCCCGGGACAGGGGCTTTCTTT.

The chain has TRBV6-1 and TRBJ2-7; tentative D call: TRBD2 (5 bases). The CDR3 runs to 12 residues. V was cut by 6 bases and J by 2 bases, with 8 bases left in between. Germline V lookup: CDR1 MNHNS, CDR2 SASEGT. The DNA of the CDR3 is TGTGCCAGCAGCCGGACTCCCTACGAGCAGTACGTC. It encodes CASSRTPYEQYV.

This sequence joins TRBV28 and TRBJ1-5, with D tentatively TRBD1 (5 bases). Germline CDR1 reads MDHEN; CDR2 reads SYDVKM. Trimming left V 6 bases short and J 4 bases short, with 13 bases between. This CDR3 spans 14 amino acids. The CDR3 sequence is CASSLQVPNQPQHF. In DNA form, the CDR3 reads TGTGCCAGCAGCCTACAGGTTCCTAATCAGCCCCAGCATTTT.

The genes are TRBV9 and TRBJ1-1, with D maybe TRBD1 (5 bases). From germline, CDR1 is SGDLS and CDR2 YYNGEE. There are 14 residues in the CDR3. Deletions cut 0 bases from V and 6 bases from J, with 12 bases between. CDR3 bases: TGTGCCAGCAGCGTAGAAGGGGTGGGTCCTGAAGCTTTCTTT. Translating it yields CASSVEGVGPEAFF. Filled out from reference TRBV9 and TRBJ1-1, the complete variable domain reads DSGVTQTPKHLITATGQRVTLRCSPRSGDLSVYWYQQSLDQGLQFLIQYYNGEERAKGNILERFSAQQFPDLHSELNLSSLELGDSALYFCASSVEGVGPEAFFGQGTRLTVV.

This clone was counted between two and nine times. This chain uses TRBV7-9 with TRBJ1-2, with D maybe TRBD1 (5 bases). Per germline, CDR1 SEHNR and CDR2 FQNEAQ (reference sequence). The V end was cut by 5 bases, the J end by 4 bases, with 20 bases between. The CDR3 contains 16 residues. The DNA for the CDR3 is TGTGCCAGCAGCCCAAGTGACAGCCTTACCGGCTATGGCTACACCTTC. It codes for CASSPSDSLTGYGYTF.

The chain links TRBV7-2 to TRBJ2-3; 9 nucleotides agree with TRBD1. This CDR3 region has 15 residues. CDR1 is SGHTA, CDR2 FQGNSA, per germline. J lost 4 bases, V lost 5 bases, and 7 bases had no gene match. CDR3 sequence: CASSRRTGEPDTQYF. The CDR3 bases are TGTGCCAGCAGCCGGAGGACAGGGGAGCCAGATACGCAGTATTTT.

This chain connects TRBV4-3 to TRBJ2-3, with 7 bases identical to TRBD2. Germline V gene sequence: CDR1 LGHNA, CDR2 YSLEER. With V trimmed by 3 bases and J by 10 bases, 13 bases remained unmatched. This CDR3 has 15 amino acids. The CDR3 sequence: CASSQTFGGSVAQYF. CDR3 nucleotides: TGCGCCAGCAGCCAGACCTTCGGCGGGAGCGTGGCGCAGTATTTT.

This chain links TRBV30 with TRBJ1-3, with TRBD1 matching over 8 bases. CDR3 length: 14 amino acids. The germline CDR1 and CDR2 sequences are GTSNPN and SVGIG (reference sequence). J gave up 0 bases and V 5 bases, and 3 bases lay outside the gene matches. This CDR3 reads CAWGGTGSGNTIYF. The DNA for the CDR3 is TGTGCCTGGGGAGGGACAGGCTCTGGAAACACCATATATTTT.

This chain links TRBV6-1 with TRBJ1-1, with D uncertain. The CDR3 length is 13 residues. Trimming shortened V by 6 bases and J by 3 bases, and 11 bases separated the two germline ends. Germline CDR1 MNHNS, CDR2 SASEGT. DNA for the CDR3: TGTGCCAGCAGCCAACGAGGTGACACTGAAGCTTTCTTT. This codes for CASSQRGDTEAFF.

The rearrangement joins TRBV2 to TRBJ2-7, with TRBD2 matching over 11 bases. The germline V gene encodes CDR1 SNHLY and CDR2 FYNNEI. The V and J ends lost 4 bases and 1 base, in that order; junction bases with no gene match: 12. This CDR3 is 18 amino acids long. The CDR3 is CASSGEDTSGSVSYEQYF. For the CDR3, the DNA is TGTGCCAGCAGTGGGGAGGACACTAGCGGGAGTGTTTCCTACGAGCAGTACTTC.

This chain uses TRBV5-1 with TRBJ2-1; 12 bases align to TRBD2. V lost 0 bases and J lost 2; bases outside the gene matches: 9. Per the germline V gene, CDR1 is SGHRS and CDR2 is YFSETQ. This CDR3 is built from 19 residues. The CDR3 DNA reads TGCGCCAGCAGCTTGGAGGTGTTTGCTAGCGGGAGGGCCTACAATGAGCAGTTCTTC. As protein: CASSLEVFASGRAYNEQFF.

The chain has TRBV28 and TRBJ2-3, with 12 bases matching TRBD2. V lost 4 bases and J lost 5; bases outside the gene matches: 7. CDR3 size: 16 residues. Looked up from germline, CDR1 is MDHEN and CDR2 is SYDVKM. The CDR3, as DNA: TGTGCCAGCAGTTCCAGACTAGCGGGAGCGTTAGATACGCAGTATTTT. This gives the protein CASSSRLAGALDTQYF.

The rearrangement uses TRBV6-5 and TRBJ2-1; 7 bases line up with TRBD1. Germline V lookup: CDR1 MNHEY, CDR2 SVGAGI. V shed 7 bases, J shed 8 bases, and the junction held 11 bases outside the gene matches. This CDR3 spans 14 amino acids. This CDR3 reads CASTRSKRGHEQFF. The CDR3 nucleotides read TGTGCCAGCACGAGGAGCAAAAGGGGGCATGAGCAGTTCTTC.

The CDR3 here is CASGLATSGRAEEQYV. Written as DNA, the CDR3 is TGTGCTAGTGGTTTGGCCACTAGCGGGAGGGCCGAGGAGCAGTACGTC. This sequence joins TRBV12-5 and TRBJ2-7; 13 nucleotides agree with TRBD2. Losses at the gene ends were 1 base for V and 7 bases for J; bases not matched to a gene: 7. Germline CDR1 reads LGHNT; CDR2 reads FRNRAP. CDR3 size: 16 residues.

The chain couples TRBV5-1 to TRBJ1-3, with TRBD1 matching over 8 bases. This CDR3 has 17 amino acids. The V segment lost 0 bases and the J segment 0 bases; nucleotides outside the gene matches: 5. Germline CDR1 is SGHRS and CDR2 is YFSETQ. CDR3 residues: CASSLGSGGSSGNTIYF. CDR3 coding DNA: TGCGCCAGCAGCTTGGGTTCAGGGGGCTCCTCTGGAAACACCATATATTTT.

This clone was observed a few times. The gene calls are TRBV5-6 and TRBJ2-7, with D possibly being TRBD2 (5 bases). In germline, CDR1 is SGHDT, CDR2 YYEEEE. Trimming removed 4 bases at V and 0 bases at J, with 17 bases between. CDR3 size: 16 residues. CDR3 sequence reads: CASSPSPGSSSYEQYV. As DNA, the CDR3 is TGTGCCAGCAGCCCGTCACCGGGATCGAGCTCCTACGAGCAGTACGTC.